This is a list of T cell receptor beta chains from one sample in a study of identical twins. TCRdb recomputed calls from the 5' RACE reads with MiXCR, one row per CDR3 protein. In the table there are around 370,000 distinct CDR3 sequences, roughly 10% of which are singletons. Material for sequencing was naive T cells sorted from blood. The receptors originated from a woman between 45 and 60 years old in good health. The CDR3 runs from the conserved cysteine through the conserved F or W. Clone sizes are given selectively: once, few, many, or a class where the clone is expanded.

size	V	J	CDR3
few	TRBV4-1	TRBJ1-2	CASSQISGTYGYTF
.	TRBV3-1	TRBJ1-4	CASSQRGGRSNEKLFF
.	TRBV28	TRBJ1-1	CASSDTGFGATEAFF
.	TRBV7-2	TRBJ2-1	CASSSRTSSWDEQFF
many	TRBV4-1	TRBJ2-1	CASSPTKGQIYNEQFF
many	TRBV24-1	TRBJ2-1	CATSDLGQGYEQFF
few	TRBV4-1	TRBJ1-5	CASSQVMVSNQPQHF
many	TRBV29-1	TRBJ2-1	CSFRRGSEQFF
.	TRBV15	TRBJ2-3	CATSRAPEGTATQYF
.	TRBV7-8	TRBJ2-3	CASSLVIAGASTDTQYF
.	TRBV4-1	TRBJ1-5	CASSQPNAGAGQPQHF
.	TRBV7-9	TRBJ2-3	CASRPGDIKGGTDTQYF
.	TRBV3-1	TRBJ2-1	CASSQDPSAYEQFF